This T cell receptor beta chain appears in the sequencing data of a study of T cell changes during pregnancy in multiple sclerosis. CDR3 length equals 12 residues. V was trimmed by 1 base and J by 5 bases, leaving 3 bases between them. Germline lookup yields CDR1 SGDLS and CDR2 YYNGEE. Profiling relied on immunoSEQ multiplex PCR, and the TCRdb table lists in-frame clones only, not all of them. Of around 100,000 clones listed, 80% to 95% were seen once; the top ten hold about 2%. The genes are TRBV9 and TRBJ2-2; D unresolved. The sequence came from a female donor with multiple sclerosis, enrolled in a pregnancy study. The sequences come from peripheral blood, collected after pregnancy. This chain's CDR3 is CASSVTTGELFF. For the CDR3, the DNA is TGTGCCAGCAGCGTAACAACCGGGGAGCTGTTTTTT.